The source of this TCR beta chain is a study of cytomegalovirus exposure and HLA in healthy donors. The CDR3 contains 15 residues. With 7 bases clipped from V and 0 bases from J, the junction kept 7 bases outside the gene matches. Germline V gene lookup returns CDR1 MNHEY and CDR2 SVGAGI. General study points: V- and J-gene trimming of TCR beta was linked (in a later analysis) to a missense DCLRE1C variant.

Those who donated were healthy bone marrow donors. Amplification used 60 Vbeta primers and 13 Jbeta primers. TCRdb's copy holds only in-frame clones and misses some; the assay was immunoSEQ multiplex PCR. The table records around 140,000 clones, about 80% of them present only once. Remarks on this clone: What it recognizes is unknown.

The rearrangement joins TRBV6-5 to TRBJ1-1; TRBD1 aligns across 8 bases. The sample was PBMCs. The origin of this receptor is a woman in her sixties in good health and CMV-seropositive. DNA of the CDR3: TGTGCCAGCAAGATGACAGGGGAAATGAACACTGAAGCTTTCTTT. This gives the protein CASKMTGEMNTEAFF.